This T cell receptor (beta chain) was recorded in a study of shared T cell receptors in the human thymus. Generated by immunoSEQ multiplex PCR, the TCRdb table keeps only in-frame clones and is missing some. This table has hundreds of thousands of clones, about 80% appearing once. CDR1 and CDR2 from the germline V gene are MGHRA and YSYEKL. Trimming removed 5 bases from V and 6 bases from J, with 10 bases in between. The CDR3 totals 13 residues. Separately, the same data were catalogued under a study of human thymus T cells. That source reports: The sample donors, healthy Finnish infants, were having corrective surgery for congenital heart defects. The source of the thymus tissue was resections taken during corrective heart surgery. A high degree of thymic repertoire overlap among unrelated individuals was reported in related research.

This TCR was sampled from a boy under two years old with a congenital heart defect. The sample comprised thymocytes. This rearrangement joins TRBV4-1 to TRBJ2-2, with D perhaps matching TRBD2 (6 bases). The CDR3 spells CASSGPGAGELFF. As DNA, the CDR3 is TGCGCCAGCAGCGGGCCGGGAGCCGGGGAGCTGTTTTTT.